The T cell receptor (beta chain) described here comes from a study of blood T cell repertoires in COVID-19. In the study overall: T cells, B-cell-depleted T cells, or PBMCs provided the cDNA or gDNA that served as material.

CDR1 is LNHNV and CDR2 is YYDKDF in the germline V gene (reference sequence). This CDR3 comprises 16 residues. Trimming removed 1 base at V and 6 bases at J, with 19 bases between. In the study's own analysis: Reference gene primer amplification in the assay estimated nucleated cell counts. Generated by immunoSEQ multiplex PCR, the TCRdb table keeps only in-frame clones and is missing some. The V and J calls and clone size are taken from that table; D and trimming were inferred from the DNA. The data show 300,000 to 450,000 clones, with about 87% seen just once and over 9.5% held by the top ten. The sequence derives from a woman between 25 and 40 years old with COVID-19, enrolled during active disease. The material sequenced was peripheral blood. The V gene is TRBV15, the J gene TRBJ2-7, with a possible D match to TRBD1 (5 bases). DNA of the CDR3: TGTGCCACCAGCAGAGCCGTAGGGGTTGGTTCAGGCGAGCAGTACTTC. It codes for CATSRAVGVGSGEQYF.